These T cell receptor beta chains were read from a single sample in a study of T cell responses to AZD1222 COVID-19 vaccine. The table came from immunoSEQ multiplex PCR; TCRdb's copy has only in-frame clones and leaves some out. Of under 75,000 clones detected, 85% appear once; the ten largest clones hold roughly 21%. Sequences were derived from peripheral blood, sampled on day 0 of AZD1222 vaccination. Receptor source: an adult in good health. Both conserved end residues are part of each CDR3. The D gene is left open where the match is weak. The listing skips clone size in some rows; elsewhere it reads once, few, many or a size class.

V gene	J gene	clone size	D gene	CDR3 protein	CDR3 DNA
TRBV6-5	TRBJ2-7	.	.	CASSPTGTSYYEQYF	TGTGCCAGCAGTCCTACCGGGACTTCTTATTACGAGCAGTACTTC
TRBV4-2	TRBJ2-7	few	TRBD2	CASSPGGGSPGQYF	TGTGCCAGCAGCCCGGGGGGAGGTAGCCCTGGGCAGTACTTC
TRBV19	TRBJ2-3	.	TRBD1	CASRGGVSTDTQYF	TGTGCCAGTAGAGGGGGCGTTAGCACAGATACGCAGTATTTT
TRBV11-2	TRBJ1-1	.	.	CASSLVSGAEAFF	TGTGCCAGCAGCTTAGTCTCCGGGGCTGAAGCTTTCTTT
TRBV4-1	TRBJ2-7	.	TRBD2	CASSRTSGGAYEQYF	TGCGCCAGCAGCCGGACTAGCGGGGGGGCTTACGAGCAGTACTTC
TRBV6-5	TRBJ1-1	.	.	CASAQFGRMNTEAFF	TGTGCCAGCGCACAGTTCGGGAGGATGAACACTGAAGCTTTCTTT
TRBV4-1	TRBJ2-5	.	.	CASSQGEVETQYF	TGCGCCAGCAGCCAAGGGGAGGTGGAGACCCAGTACTTC
TRBV7-3	TRBJ2-5	.	TRBD2	CASSLIGGAGETQYF	TGTGCCAGCAGCTTAATCGGGGGGGCCGGCGAGACCCAGTACTTC
TRBV4-2	TRBJ2-2	.	.	CASSQEKVTGELFF	TGTGCCAGCAGCCAAGAGAAGGTGACAGGGGAGCTGTTTTTT
TRBV29-1	TRBJ2-3	.	TRBD2	CSVKYWIAGTTDTQYF	TGCAGCGTTAAATATTGGATAGCGGGGACCACAGATACGCAGTATTTT
TRBV11-2	TRBJ2-7	.	TRBD2	CASSALSGGPNEQYF	TGTGCCAGCAGCGCGCTTAGCGGGGGGCCGAACGAGCAGTACTTC
TRBV6-5	TRBJ2-7	.	TRBD2	CAIPGLLYEQYF	TGTGCCATCCCGGGACTACTCTACGAGCAGTACTTC
TRBV5-6	TRBJ1-2	.	.	CASSFSGGNYGYTF	TGTGCCAGCAGCTTTTCCGGGGGTAACTATGGCTACACCTTC
TRBV11-2	TRBJ1-1	.	.	CASSLILRPEAFF	TGTGCCAGCAGCTTAATATTGCGGCCCGAAGCTTTCTTT
TRBV29-1	TRBJ2-4	few	TRBD1	CSVGDRGRDIQYF	TGCAGCGTTGGGGACAGGGGTAGGGACATTCAGTACTTC
TRBV2	TRBJ2-1	.	.	CASRDTYNEQFF	TGTGCCAGCCGGGACACCTACAATGAGCAGTTCTTC
TRBV6-6	TRBJ2-7	few	.	CASRDVGKSYEQYF	TGTGCCAGCAGGGACGTAGGGAAGTCCTACGAGCAGTACTTC
TRBV5-1	TRBJ1-1	once	.	CASSLDSKTEAFF	TGCGCCAGCAGCTTAGACAGTAAAACTGAAGCTTTCTTT
TRBV18	TRBJ2-7	.	.	CASSPWGDSYEQYF	TGTGCCAGCTCACCATGGGGGGACTCCTACGAGCAGTACTTC
TRBV19	TRBJ2-1	.	TRBD2	CASSIGRSGRANEQFF	TGTGCCAGTAGTATAGGTCGTAGCGGGAGGGCCAATGAGCAGTTCTTC
TRBV19	TRBJ1-3	.	.	CASSRAHSGNTIYF	TGTGCCAGTAGTCGGGCCCACTCTGGAAACACCATATATTTT
TRBV6-1	TRBJ1-1	.	.	CASSEGWDTEAFF	TGTGCCAGCAGTGAAGGTTGGGACACTGAAGCTTTCTTT
TRBV6-6	TRBJ2-3	.	TRBD2	CASSYFILAGADTQYF	TGTGCCAGCAGTTACTTTATCCTAGCGGGAGCAGATACGCAGTATTTT